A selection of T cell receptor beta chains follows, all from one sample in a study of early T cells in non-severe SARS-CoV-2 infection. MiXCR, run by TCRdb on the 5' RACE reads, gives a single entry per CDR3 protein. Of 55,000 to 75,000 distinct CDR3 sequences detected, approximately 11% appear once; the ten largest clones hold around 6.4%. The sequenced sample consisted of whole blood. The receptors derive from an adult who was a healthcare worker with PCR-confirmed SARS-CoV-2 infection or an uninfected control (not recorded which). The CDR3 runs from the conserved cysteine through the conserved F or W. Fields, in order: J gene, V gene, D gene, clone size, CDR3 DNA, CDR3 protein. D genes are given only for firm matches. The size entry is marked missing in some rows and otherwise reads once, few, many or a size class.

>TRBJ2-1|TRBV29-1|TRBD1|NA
TGCAGCGCAAAAGGAGGGACAGGGTTCCATGAGCAGTTCTTC
CSAKGGTGFHEQFF
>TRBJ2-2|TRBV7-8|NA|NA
TGTGCCAGCAGCTTAGGATTAGGCACCGGGGAGCTGTTTTTT
CASSLGLGTGELFF
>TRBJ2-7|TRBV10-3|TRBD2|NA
TGTGCCATCAGTGTAGGTAGCGGGCTTTCCTACGAGCAGTACTTC
CAISVGSGLSYEQYF
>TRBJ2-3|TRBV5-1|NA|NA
TGCGCCAGCAGCTTGGCAGGTAGCGGCTACAGCACAGATACGCAGTATTTT
CASSLAGSGYSTDTQYF
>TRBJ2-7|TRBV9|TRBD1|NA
TGTGCCAGCAGCGACCGGGACAGTAATCCAAGCGAGCAGTACTTC
CASSDRDSNPSEQYF
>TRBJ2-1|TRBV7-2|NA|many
TGTGCCAGCAGCCTGGATCTAGGAAATGAGCAGTTCTTC
CASSLDLGNEQFF
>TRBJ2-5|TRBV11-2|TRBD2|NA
TGTGCCAGCAGCCCGGGACTAGCCTCGGCCCTCCAAGAGACCCAGTACTTC
CASSPGLASALQETQYF
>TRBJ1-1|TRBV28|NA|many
TGTGCCAGCAGTTTATCCAGCGCCGGAGTCACTGAAGCTTTCTTT
CASSLSSAGVTEAFF
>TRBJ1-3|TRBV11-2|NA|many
TGTGCCAGCAGCTTAGAAAGGCCCGACATCTCTGGAAACACCATATATTTT
CASSLERPDISGNTIYF
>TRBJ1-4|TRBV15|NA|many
TGTGCCACCGGGGGGCCTAATGAAAAACTGTTTTTT
CATGGPNEKLFF
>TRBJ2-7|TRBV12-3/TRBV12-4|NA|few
TGTGCCAGCAGTTTGACCGACGGCTACGAGCAGTACTTC
CASSLTDGYEQYF
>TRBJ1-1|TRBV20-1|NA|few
TGCAGTGCTAGAGATCCCGCAGGGAGTAGAAACACTGAAGCTTTCTTT
CSARDPAGSRNTEAFF
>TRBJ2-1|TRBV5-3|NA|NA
TGTGCAAAACGTGGGAGTTACAATGAGCAGTTCTTC
CAKRGSYNEQFF
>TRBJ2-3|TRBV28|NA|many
TGTGCCAGCAGTTTAAAGGAGACAGATACGCAGTATTTT
CASSLKETDTQYF
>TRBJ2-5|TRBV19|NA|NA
TGTGCCAGTAGTGGAGGGGGCTACGGGACCCAGTACTTC
CASSGGGYGTQYF
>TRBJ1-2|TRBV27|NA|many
TGTGCCAGCAGTTTACTAGGGGACGGTAGGACAGATTCTGGCTACACCTTC
CASSLLGDGRTDSGYTF
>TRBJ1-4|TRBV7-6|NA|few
TGTGCCAGCAGCTACCGCCGGGACTTAAATGAAAAACTGTTTTTT
CASSYRRDLNEKLFF
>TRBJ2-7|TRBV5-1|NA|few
TGCGCCAGCAGCTTGGACCCACCGGGGATGGGCGAGCAGTACTTC
CASSLDPPGMGEQYF
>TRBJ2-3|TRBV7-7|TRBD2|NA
TGTGCCAGCAGCCACGGACTAGCGGGACACTATACGCAGTATTTT
CASSHGLAGHYTQYF
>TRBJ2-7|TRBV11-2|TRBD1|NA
TGTGCCAGCCAATACTCCGGGACAGGGAACTACGAGCAGTACTTC
CASQYSGTGNYEQYF
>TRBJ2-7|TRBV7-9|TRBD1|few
TGTGCCAGCAGCTCTACAGGGGTGGGCGAGCAGTACTTC
CASSSTGVGEQYF
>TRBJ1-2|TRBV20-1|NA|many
TGCAGTGCTAGATTCCAGACGTGGGACGGTTCTAACTATGGCTACACCTTC
CSARFQTWDGSNYGYTF
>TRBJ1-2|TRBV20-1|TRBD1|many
TGCAGTGCTAGCAGGGGGGGATTATATGGCTACACCTTC
CSASRGGLYGYTF
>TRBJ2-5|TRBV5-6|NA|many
TGTGCCAGCAGCTTGGGCGAACGGGAGACCCAGTACTTC
CASSLGERETQYF
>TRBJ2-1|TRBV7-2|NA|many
TGTGCCAGCAGCCCTAGCCCGGGCCGGAGAGATGAGCAGTTCTTC
CASSPSPGRRDEQFF
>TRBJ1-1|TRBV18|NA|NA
TGTGCCAGCTCCCCCACCCAGGGTGGCACTGAAGCTTTCTTT
CASSPTQGGTEAFF
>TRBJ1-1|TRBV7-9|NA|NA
TGTGCCAGCAGCTTAGCAGCACGGGGCGCAGCAGAAGCTTTCTTT
CASSLAARGAAEAFF
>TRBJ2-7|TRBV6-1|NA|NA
TGTGCCAGCAGTCCCCACCTGCACGAGCAGTACTTC
CASSPHLHEQYF
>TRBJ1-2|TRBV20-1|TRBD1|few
TGCAGTGCTAGAGACGGGACAGACTATGGCTACACCTTC
CSARDGTDYGYTF
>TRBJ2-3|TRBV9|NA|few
TGTGCCAGCAGCCCTAGCGTAGATACGCAGTATTTT
CASSPSVDTQYF
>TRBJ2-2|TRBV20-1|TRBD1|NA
TGCAGTGCACGGGACAGGGGCAGCACCGGGGAGCTGTTTTTT
CSARDRGSTGELFF
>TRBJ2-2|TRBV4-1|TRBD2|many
TGCGCCAGCAGCCAAGAAGGACCTAGCGGGAAGAAAACGGAGCTGTTTTTT
CASSQEGPSGKKTELFF
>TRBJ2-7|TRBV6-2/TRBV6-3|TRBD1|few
TGTGCCAGCAGTTCCTACAGGGGGCTGACGTACGAGCAGTACTTC
CASSSYRGLTYEQYF
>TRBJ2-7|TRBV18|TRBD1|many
TGTGCCAGCCCTCACCGTTCTGGACAGGTCTACGAGCAGTACTTC
CASPHRSGQVYEQYF
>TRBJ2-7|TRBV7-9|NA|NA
TGTGCCAGCAGCCCCAGCCTGGGACCCACGATCGAGCAGTACTTC
CASSPSLGPTIEQYF
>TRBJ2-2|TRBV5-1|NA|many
TGCGCCAGCAGCTTTGAAACGAGGGGCCGAAACACCGGGGAGCTGTTTTTT
CASSFETRGRNTGELFF
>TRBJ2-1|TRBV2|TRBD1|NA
TGTGCCAGCAGTCAAGACAGGGGATACGGCAATGAGCAGTTCTTC
CASSQDRGYGNEQFF
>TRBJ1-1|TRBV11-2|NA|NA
TGTGCCAGCAGCTTAGATCCCTCCCCGAACACTGAAGCTTTCTTT
CASSLDPSPNTEAFF
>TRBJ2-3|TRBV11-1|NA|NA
TGTGCCAGCAGCTTAGGGGAGCTCCGCACAGATACGCAGTATTTT
CASSLGELRTDTQYF
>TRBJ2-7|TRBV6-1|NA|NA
TGTGCCAGCCGATTGAGGGTCCACGAGCAGTACTTC
CASRLRVHEQYF
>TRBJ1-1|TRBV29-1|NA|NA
TGCAGCGTGGAGGGACGGCAGAACACTGAAGCTTTCTTT
CSVEGRQNTEAFF
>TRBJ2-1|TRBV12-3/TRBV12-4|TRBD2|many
TGTGCCAGCAGTTGGTCTAGCGGGAGATTCGGTGAGCAGTTCTTC
CASSWSSGRFGEQFF
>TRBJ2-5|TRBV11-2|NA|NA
TGTGCCAGCAGCTTAGACACCCTAGAGGGGACCCAGCACTTC
CASSLDTLEGTQHF
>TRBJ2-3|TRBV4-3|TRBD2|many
TGCGCCAGCAGCCAAGAAAGTTTCAAGCGGGGAGGAGATACGCAGTATTTT
CASSQESFKRGGDTQYF
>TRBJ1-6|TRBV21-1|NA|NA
TGTGCCAGCAGCAAATTCGGGACACCCGGGGGGGATTCACCCCTCCACTTT
CASSKFGTPGGDSPLHF
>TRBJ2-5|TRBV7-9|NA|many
TGTGCCAGCAGCTTAGTCGGGACGGGAGAGACCCAGTACTTC
CASSLVGTGETQYF
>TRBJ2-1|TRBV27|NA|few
TGTGCCAGCTTCGGGGGAAACGGAGGGTCCCACAATGAGCAGTTCTTC
CASFGGNGGSHNEQFF
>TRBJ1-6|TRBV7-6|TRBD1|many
TGTGCCAGCAGCTTGGACAGGGGGCTAGGATCACCCCTCCACTTT
CASSLDRGLGSPLHF
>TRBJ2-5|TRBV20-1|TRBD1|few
TGCAGTCAGTACAGGGGACAAGAGACCCAGTACTTC
CSQYRGQETQYF
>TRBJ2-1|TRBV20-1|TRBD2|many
TGCAGTGCTAGGGAGCGGGATAGAGGAAATGAGCAGTTCTTC
CSARERDRGNEQFF
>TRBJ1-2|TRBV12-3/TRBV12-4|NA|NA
TGTGCCAGCAGTTTTATCCACAAAGACTATGGCTACACCTTC
CASSFIHKDYGYTF
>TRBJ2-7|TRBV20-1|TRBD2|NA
TGCAGTGCTAGAGATCGGGCGGGAGGCACCTACGAGCAGTACTTC
CSARDRAGGTYEQYF
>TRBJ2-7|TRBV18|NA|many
TGTGCCAGCTCACAGGGTACGGAGACCTACGAGCAGTACTTC
CASSQGTETYEQYF